This record covers a single T cell receptor (beta chain). The data were obtained in a study of blood T cell repertoires in COVID-19. From germline, CDR1 is MNHEY and CDR2 SVGEGT. The CDR3 totals 16 residues. V lost 5 bases, J lost 2 bases, and 6 bases stayed unmatched. Profiling relied on immunoSEQ multiplex PCR, and the TCRdb table lists in-frame clones only, not all of them. The data contain some 110,000 clones, roughly 80% of them singletons. The rearrangement joins TRBV6-2 or TRBV6-3 to TRBJ2-5; TRBD2 matches at 12 bases. This TCR was recovered from a middle-aged man with acute or convalescent COVID-19. The specimen was peripheral blood. The CDR3 region is CASSPGLAGLQETQYF. CDR3 sequence (DNA): TGTGCCAGCAGTCCCGGACTAGCGGGGTTGCAAGAGACCCAGTACTTC.